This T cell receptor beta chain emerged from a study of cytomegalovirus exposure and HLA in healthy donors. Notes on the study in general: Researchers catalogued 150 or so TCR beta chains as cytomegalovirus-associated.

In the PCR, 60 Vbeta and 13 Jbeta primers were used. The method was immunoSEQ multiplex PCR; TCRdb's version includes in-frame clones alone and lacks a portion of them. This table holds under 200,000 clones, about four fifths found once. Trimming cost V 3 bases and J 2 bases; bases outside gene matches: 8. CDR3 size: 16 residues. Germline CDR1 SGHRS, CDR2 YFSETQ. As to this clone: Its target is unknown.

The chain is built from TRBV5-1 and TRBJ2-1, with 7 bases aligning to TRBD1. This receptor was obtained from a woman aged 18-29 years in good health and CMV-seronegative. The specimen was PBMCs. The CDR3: CASSSSKGAAYNEQFF. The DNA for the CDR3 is TGCGCCAGCAGCTCCTCCAAGGGGGCGGCCTACAATGAGCAGTTCTTC.